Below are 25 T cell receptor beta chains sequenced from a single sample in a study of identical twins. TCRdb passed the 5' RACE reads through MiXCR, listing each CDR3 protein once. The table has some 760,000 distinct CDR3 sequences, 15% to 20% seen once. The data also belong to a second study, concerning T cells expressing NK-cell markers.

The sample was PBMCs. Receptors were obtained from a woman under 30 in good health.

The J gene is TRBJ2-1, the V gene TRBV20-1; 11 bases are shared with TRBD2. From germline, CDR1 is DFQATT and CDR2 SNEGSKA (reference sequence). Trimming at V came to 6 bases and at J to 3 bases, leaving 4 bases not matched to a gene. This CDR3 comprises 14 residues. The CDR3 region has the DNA TGCAGTGCCTCGACTAGCGGGGACTACAATGAGCAGTTCTTC. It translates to CSASTSGDYNEQFF.

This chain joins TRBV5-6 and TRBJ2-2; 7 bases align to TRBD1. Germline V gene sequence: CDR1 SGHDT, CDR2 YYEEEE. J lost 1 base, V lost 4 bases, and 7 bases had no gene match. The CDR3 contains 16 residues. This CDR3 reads CASSPRTGVNTGELFF. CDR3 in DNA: TGTGCCAGCAGCCCCCGAACAGGGGTGAACACCGGGGAGCTGTTTTTT.

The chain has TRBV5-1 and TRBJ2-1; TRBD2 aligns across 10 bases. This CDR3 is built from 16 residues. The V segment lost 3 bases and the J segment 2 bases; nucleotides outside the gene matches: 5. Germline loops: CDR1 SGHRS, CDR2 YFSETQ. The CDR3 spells CASSSDSGRTYNEQFF. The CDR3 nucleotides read TGCGCCAGCAGCTCCGATAGCGGGAGGACCTACAATGAGCAGTTCTTC.

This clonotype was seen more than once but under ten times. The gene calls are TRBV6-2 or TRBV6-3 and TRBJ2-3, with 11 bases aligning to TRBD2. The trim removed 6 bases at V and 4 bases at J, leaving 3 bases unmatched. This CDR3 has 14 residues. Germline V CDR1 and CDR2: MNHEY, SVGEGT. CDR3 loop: CASSPSGRSDTQYF. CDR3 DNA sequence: TGTGCCAGCAGCCCTAGCGGGAGGTCAGATACGCAGTATTTT.

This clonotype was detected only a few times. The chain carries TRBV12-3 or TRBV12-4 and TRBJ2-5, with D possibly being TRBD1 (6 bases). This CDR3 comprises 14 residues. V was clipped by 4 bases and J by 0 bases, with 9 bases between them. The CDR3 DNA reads TGTGCCAGCAGTTCCGGACAGAACCAAGAGACCCAGTACTTC. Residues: CASSSGQNQETQYF.

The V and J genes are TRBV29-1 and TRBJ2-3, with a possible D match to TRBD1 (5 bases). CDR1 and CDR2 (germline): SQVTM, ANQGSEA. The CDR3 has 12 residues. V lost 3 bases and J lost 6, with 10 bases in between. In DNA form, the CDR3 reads TGCAGCGTTGACCCGTCAGGGGATACGCAGTATTTT. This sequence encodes CSVDPSGDTQYF.

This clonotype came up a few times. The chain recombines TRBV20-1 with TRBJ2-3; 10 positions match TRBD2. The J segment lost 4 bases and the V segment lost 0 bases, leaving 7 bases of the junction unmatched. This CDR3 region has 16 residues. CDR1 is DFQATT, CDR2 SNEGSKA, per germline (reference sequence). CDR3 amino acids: CSARDSLAGEADTQYF. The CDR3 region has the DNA TGCAGTGCTAGAGATTCCCTAGCGGGAGAGGCAGATACGCAGTATTTT.

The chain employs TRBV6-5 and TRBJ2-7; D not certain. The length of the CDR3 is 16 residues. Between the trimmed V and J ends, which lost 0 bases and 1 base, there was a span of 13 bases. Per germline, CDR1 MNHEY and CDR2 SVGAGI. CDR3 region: CASSYSTVSVSYEQYF. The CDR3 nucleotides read TGTGCCAGCAGTTACTCGACGGTTTCGGTTTCCTACGAGCAGTACTTC.

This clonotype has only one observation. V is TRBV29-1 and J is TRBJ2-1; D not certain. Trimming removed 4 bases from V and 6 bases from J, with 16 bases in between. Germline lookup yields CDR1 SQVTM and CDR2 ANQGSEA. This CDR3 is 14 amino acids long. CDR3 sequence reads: CSVVWWETGNEQFF. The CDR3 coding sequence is TGCAGCGTTGTGTGGTGGGAAACGGGCAATGAGCAGTTCTTC.

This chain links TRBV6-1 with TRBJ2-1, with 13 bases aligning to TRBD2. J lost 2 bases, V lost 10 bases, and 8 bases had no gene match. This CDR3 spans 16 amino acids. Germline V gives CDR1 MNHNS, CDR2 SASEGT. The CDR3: CATRYGTSGAYNEQFF. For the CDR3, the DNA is TGTGCCACGCGATATGGGACTAGCGGGGCCTACAATGAGCAGTTCTTC.

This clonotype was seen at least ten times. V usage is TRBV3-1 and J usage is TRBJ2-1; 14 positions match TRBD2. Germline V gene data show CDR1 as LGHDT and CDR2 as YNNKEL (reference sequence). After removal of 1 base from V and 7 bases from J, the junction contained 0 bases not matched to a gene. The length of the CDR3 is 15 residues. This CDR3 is CASSQGLAGGNEQFF. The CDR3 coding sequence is TGTGCCAGCAGCCAAGGACTAGCGGGGGGGAATGAGCAGTTCTTC.

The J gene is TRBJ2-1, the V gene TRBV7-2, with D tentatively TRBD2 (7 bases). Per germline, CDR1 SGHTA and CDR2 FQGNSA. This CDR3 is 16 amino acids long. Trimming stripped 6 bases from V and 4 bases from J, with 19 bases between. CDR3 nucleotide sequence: TGTGCCAGCAGACTAGTGGGGGGGCCGGGGTACAATGAGCAGTTCTTC. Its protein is CASRLVGGPGYNEQFF.

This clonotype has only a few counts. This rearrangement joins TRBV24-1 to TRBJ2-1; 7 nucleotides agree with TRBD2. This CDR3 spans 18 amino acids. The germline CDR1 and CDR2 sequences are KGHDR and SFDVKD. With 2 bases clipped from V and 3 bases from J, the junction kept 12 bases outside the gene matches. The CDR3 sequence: CATSDSTHRASGYNEQFF. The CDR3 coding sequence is TGTGCCACCAGTGATTCCACGCACCGGGCTAGCGGCTACAATGAGCAGTTCTTC.

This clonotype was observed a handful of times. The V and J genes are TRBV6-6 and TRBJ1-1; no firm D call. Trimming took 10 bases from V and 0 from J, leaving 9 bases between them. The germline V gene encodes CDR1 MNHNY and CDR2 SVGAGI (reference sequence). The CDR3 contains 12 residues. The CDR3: CAIQGMNTEAFF. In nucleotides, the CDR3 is TGTGCCATCCAAGGGATGAACACTGAAGCTTTCTTT.

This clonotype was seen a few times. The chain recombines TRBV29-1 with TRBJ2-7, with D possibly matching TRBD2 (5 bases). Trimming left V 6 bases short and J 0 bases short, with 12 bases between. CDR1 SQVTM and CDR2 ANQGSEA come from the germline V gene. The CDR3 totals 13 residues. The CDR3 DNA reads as TGCAGCGTCCCTGGGAGACTCTCCTACGAGCAGTACTTC. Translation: CSVPGRLSYEQYF.

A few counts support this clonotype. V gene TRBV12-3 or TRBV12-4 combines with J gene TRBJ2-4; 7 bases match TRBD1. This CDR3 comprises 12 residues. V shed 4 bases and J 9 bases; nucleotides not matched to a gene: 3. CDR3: CASSSQGIIQYF. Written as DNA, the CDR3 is TGTGCCAGCAGTTCACAGGGGATCATTCAGTACTTC.

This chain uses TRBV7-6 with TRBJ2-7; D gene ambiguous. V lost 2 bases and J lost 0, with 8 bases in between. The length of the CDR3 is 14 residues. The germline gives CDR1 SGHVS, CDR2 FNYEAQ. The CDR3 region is CASSLTEYSYEQYF. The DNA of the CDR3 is TGTGCCAGCAGCTTAACAGAGTACTCCTACGAGCAGTACTTC.

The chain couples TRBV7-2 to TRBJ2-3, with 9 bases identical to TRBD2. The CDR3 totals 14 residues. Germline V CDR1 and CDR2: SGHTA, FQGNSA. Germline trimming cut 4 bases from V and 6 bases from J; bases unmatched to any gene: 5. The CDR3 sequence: CASSSRTSADTQYF. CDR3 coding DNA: TGTGCCAGCAGCTCGCGGACTAGCGCCGATACGCAGTATTTT.

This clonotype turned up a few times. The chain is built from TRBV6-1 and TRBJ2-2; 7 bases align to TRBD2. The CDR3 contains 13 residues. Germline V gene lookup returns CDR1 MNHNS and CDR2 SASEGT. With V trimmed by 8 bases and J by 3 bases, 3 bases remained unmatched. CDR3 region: CASLAEYTGELFF. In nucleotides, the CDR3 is TGTGCCAGCCTAGCGGAGTACACCGGGGAGCTGTTTTTT.

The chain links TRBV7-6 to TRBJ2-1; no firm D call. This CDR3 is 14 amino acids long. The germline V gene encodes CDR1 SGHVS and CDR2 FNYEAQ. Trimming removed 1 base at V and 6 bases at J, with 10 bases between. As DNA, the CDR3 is TGTGCCAGCAGCTTAGAGGTCTTAACCAATGAGCAGTTCTTC. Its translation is CASSLEVLTNEQFF.

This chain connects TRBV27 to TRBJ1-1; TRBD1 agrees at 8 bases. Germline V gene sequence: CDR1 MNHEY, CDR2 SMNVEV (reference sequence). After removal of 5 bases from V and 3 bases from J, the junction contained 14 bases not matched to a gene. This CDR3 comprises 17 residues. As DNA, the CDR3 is TGTGCCAGCAGTCCCCACCTCACGACAGGGGTGGACACTGAAGCTTTCTTT. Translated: CASSPHLTTGVDTEAFF.

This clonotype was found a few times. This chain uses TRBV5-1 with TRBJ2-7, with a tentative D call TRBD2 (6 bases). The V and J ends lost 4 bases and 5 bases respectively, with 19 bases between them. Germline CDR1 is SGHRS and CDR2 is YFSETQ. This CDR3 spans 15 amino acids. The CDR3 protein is CASSPSRDWAHEQYF. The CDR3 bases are TGCGCCAGCAGCCCGAGCCGGGACTGGGCTCACGAGCAGTACTTC.

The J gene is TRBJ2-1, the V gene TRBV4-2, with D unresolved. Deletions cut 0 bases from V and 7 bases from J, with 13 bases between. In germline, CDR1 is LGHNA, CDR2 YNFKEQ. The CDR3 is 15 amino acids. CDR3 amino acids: CASSQDNRVRNEQFF. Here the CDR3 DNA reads TGTGCCAGCAGCCAAGATAACCGGGTGCGAAATGAGCAGTTCTTC.

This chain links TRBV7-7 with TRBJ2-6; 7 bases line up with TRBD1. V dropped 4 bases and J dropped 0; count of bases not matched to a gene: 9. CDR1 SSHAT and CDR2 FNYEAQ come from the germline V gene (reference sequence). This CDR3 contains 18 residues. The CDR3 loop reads CASSSLQGSSSGANVLTF. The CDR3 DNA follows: TGTGCCAGCAGCTCCCTACAGGGGTCGAGCTCTGGGGCCAACGTCCTGACTTTC. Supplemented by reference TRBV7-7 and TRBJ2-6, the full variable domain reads GAGVSQSPRYKVTKRGQDVTLRCDPISSHATLYWYQQALGQGPEFLTYFNYEAQPDKSGLPSDRFSAERPEGSISTLTIQRTEQRDSAMYRCASSSLQGSSSGANVLTFGAGSRLTVL.

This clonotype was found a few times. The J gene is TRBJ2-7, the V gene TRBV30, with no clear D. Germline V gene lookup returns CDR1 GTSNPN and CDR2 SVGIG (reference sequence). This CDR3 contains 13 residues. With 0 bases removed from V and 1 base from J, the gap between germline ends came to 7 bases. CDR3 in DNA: TGTGCCTGGAGTGTCCCGTTTTCCTACGAGCAGTACTTC. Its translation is CAWSVPFSYEQYF. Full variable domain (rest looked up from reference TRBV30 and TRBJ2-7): SQTIHQWPATLVQPVGSPLSLECTVEGTSNPNLYWYRQAAGRGLQLLFYSVGIGQISSEVPQNLSASRPQDRQFILSSKKLLLSDSGFYLCAWSVPFSYEQYFGPGTRLTVT.